One sample yielded the 25 T cell receptor beta chains listed below, sequenced in a study of early T cells in non-severe SARS-CoV-2 infection. Each CDR3 protein gets one entry after TCRdb re-called the 5' RACE reads with MiXCR. The table lists roughly 83,000 distinct CDR3 sequences, over 9.5% of them singletons. Sequencing used whole blood, obtained at baseline. The origin of the receptors is an adult who was a healthcare worker with PCR-confirmed SARS-CoV-2 infection or an uninfected control (not recorded which).

J is TRBJ1-5 and V is TRBV7-2; TRBD1 aligns across 9 bases. This CDR3 is built from 13 residues. Germline V gives CDR1 SGHTA, CDR2 FQGNSA. Trimming cost V 5 bases and J 7 bases; bases outside gene matches: 3. In DNA form, the CDR3 reads TGTGCCAGCAGCGTACAGGGGGCGCAGCCCCAGCATTTT. Translating gives CASSVQGAQPQHF.

This clonotype was observed a handful of times. The rearrangement joins TRBV11-3 to TRBJ2-3, with TRBD2 identical over 8 bases. With V trimmed by 5 bases and J by 2 bases, 9 bases remained unmatched. CDR3 size: 16 residues. The germline V gene encodes CDR1 SGHNT and CDR2 YENEEA. The CDR3: CASSPGGDLYTDTQYF. The CDR3 DNA sequence: TGTGCCAGCAGCCCGGGGGGGGACTTATACACAGATACGCAGTATTTT.

The chain uses TRBV5-1 and TRBJ2-7; 8 positions match TRBD1. The CDR3 consists of 15 residues. With 4 bases clipped from V and 2 bases from J, the junction kept 8 bases outside the gene matches. Germline values: CDR1 SGHRS, CDR2 YFSETQ. CDR3 in amino acids: CASSVDGQGPYEQYF. The CDR3 DNA reads as TGCGCCAGCAGCGTCGACGGACAGGGACCCTACGAGCAGTACTTC.

This clonotype was recorded many times. For the CDR3, the DNA is TGTGCCAGCAGAAAATCCGGGACACGAGCTCGGGAGCAGTACTTC. It specifies CASRKSGTRAREQYF. V is TRBV6-1 and J is TRBJ2-7; a weak D match, TRBD1 (6 bases). This CDR3 has 15 amino acids. The germline gives CDR1 MNHNS, CDR2 SASEGT. V was cut by 6 bases and J by 7 bases, with 22 bases left in between.

This chain links TRBV28 with TRBJ1-1, with TRBD1 as a possible D gene (6 bases). Trimming stripped 8 bases from V and 1 base from J, with 14 bases between. The CDR3 contains 14 residues. In germline, CDR1 is MDHEN, CDR2 SYDVKM. The CDR3 DNA reads as TGTGCCAGCGGACAAGGGGGAAAGAACACTGAAGCTTTCTTT. It specifies CASGQGGKNTEAFF.

This clonotype was seen at least ten times. Here the CDR3 DNA reads TGTGCCATCGCCGAGCAGGGGATCACAGATACGCAGTATTTT. Residues: CAIAEQGITDTQYF. This rearrangement joins TRBV6-6 to TRBJ2-3; the D gene is possibly TRBD1 (6 bases). V was trimmed by 10 bases and J by 2 bases, leaving 16 bases between them. This CDR3 comprises 14 residues. Germline V gene sequence: CDR1 MNHNY, CDR2 SVGAGI (reference sequence).

This clonotype turned up a few times. The J gene is TRBJ2-7, the V gene TRBV28, with 11 nucleotides matching TRBD2. Germline loops: CDR1 MDHEN, CDR2 SYDVKM. The CDR3 extends over 15 amino acids. V lost 6 bases and J lost 3; bases outside the gene matches: 7. CDR3 DNA sequence: TGTGCCAGCAGCATTGGACTAGCGGGTGTCTACGAGCAGTACTTC. This encodes CASSIGLAGVYEQYF.

This clonotype was detected a few times. V usage is TRBV6-2 or TRBV6-3 and J usage is TRBJ2-7; tentative D call: TRBD2 (5 bases). V was pared by 11 bases and J by 3 bases, with 17 bases between. This CDR3 region has 13 residues. Germline V lookup: CDR1 MNHEY, CDR2 SVGEGT. As DNA, the CDR3 is TGTGCCGGCACCCGAGGAGGCTACTACGAGCAGTACTTC. Translated, it gives CAGTRGGYYEQYF.

The chain employs TRBV9 and TRBJ2-2; D is undetermined. The CDR3 contains 13 residues. CDR1 and CDR2 from the germline V gene are SGDLS and YYNGEE. V was pared by 0 bases and J by 10 bases, with 10 bases between. This CDR3 reads CASSVDMSEELFF. Here the CDR3 DNA reads TGTGCCAGCAGCGTAGACATGAGCGAGGAGCTGTTTTTT.

V gene TRBV11-2 combines with J gene TRBJ1-2; weak D call: TRBD1 (6 bases). CDR3 size: 14 residues. V shed 4 bases and J shed 4 bases, with 13 bases lying between them. Germline V gives CDR1 SGHAT, CDR2 FQNNGV. CDR3 sequence (DNA): TGTGCCAGCAGCTCTAGGGGGGATACCTATGGCTACACCTTC. This codes for CASSSRGDTYGYTF.

This chain connects TRBV27 to TRBJ1-4, with a possible D match to TRBD1 (5 bases). The CDR3 consists of 14 residues. The germline gives CDR1 MNHEY, CDR2 SMNVEV (reference sequence). V gave up 6 bases and J gave up 4 bases, with 12 bases separating them. The CDR3 reads CASRTGTNNEKLFF. DNA of the CDR3: TGTGCCAGCAGAACCGGGACGAATAATGAAAAACTGTTTTTT.

This clonotype was detected many times. This rearrangement joins TRBV9 to TRBJ1-2; 8 bases map to TRBD1. The CDR3 contains 14 residues. V gave up 4 bases and J gave up 4 bases; unmatched junction bases: 6. CDR1 is SGDLS and CDR2 is YYNGEE in the germline V gene. CDR3 sequence: CASSKTGESYGYTF. In DNA form, the CDR3 reads TGTGCCAGCAGCAAGACAGGGGAAAGCTATGGCTACACCTTC.

This chain joins TRBV6-4 and TRBJ2-3; the match to TRBD2 covers 8 bases. J was trimmed by 4 bases and V by 2 bases; bases with no gene match: 5. Germline values: CDR1 MRHNA, CDR2 SNTAGT. This CDR3 is 15 amino acids long. In DNA, the CDR3 is TGTGCCAGCAGTGACGCGGGAGGATCTGCAGATACGCAGTATTTT. Encoded protein: CASSDAGGSADTQYF.

This clonotype was counted many times. The chain joins TRBV20-1 to TRBJ2-1; D remains unclear. The CDR3 covers 13 residues. The germline gives CDR1 DFQATT, CDR2 SNEGSKA (reference sequence). V dropped 6 bases and J dropped 3 bases, with 12 bases sitting between them. CDR3 residues: CSAPLLSYNEQFF. CDR3 sequence (DNA): TGCAGTGCCCCGTTGTTAAGCTACAATGAGCAGTTCTTC.

This clonotype has more than one count but fewer than ten. The V call is TRBV28, the J call TRBJ2-5; D is possibly TRBD1 or TRBD2 (5 bases each). Germline V CDR1 and CDR2: MDHEN, SYDVKM. This CDR3 region has 17 residues. With 4 bases removed from V and 3 bases from J, the gap between germline ends came to 21 bases. This chain's CDR3 is CASSSTAIGAWEETQYF. CDR3 coding DNA: TGTGCCAGCAGTTCCACAGCGATCGGGGCCTGGGAAGAGACCCAGTACTTC.

The chain combines TRBV12-3 or TRBV12-4 with TRBJ2-2, with D possibly being TRBD1 or TRBD2 (5 bases each). Trimming removed 5 bases from V and 4 bases from J, with 11 bases in between. The CDR3 runs to 14 residues. CDR3 coding DNA: TGTGCCAGCAGTCCGGGACGCTTCACCGGGGAGCTGTTTTTT. It translates to CASSPGRFTGELFF.

This clonotype was seen only a few times. The chain has TRBV12-3 or TRBV12-4 and TRBJ1-2, with 11 bases fitting TRBD1. Trimming at V came to 6 bases and at J to 7 bases, leaving 13 bases not matched to a gene. The CDR3 loop spans 16 amino acids. The CDR3 sequence: CASSPRTGGLKFGYTF. DNA of the CDR3: TGTGCCAGCAGCCCTAGGACAGGGGGCTTAAAGTTTGGCTACACCTTC.

The table lists this clonotype with a few counts. V and J are TRBV11-1 and TRBJ2-2; D is perhaps TRBD2 (6 bases). The CDR3 spans 15 residues. CDR1 and CDR2 from the germline V gene are SGHAT and FQDESV (reference sequence). V was cut by 5 bases and J by 1 base, with 11 bases left in between. CDR3 residues: CASSQDGRNTGELFF. The CDR3 DNA follows: TGTGCCAGCAGCCAAGACGGGAGGAACACCGGGGAGCTGTTTTTT. The variable domain in full, with the rest retrieved from reference TRBV11-1 and TRBJ2-2, is EAEVAQSPRYKITEKSQAVAFWCDPISGHATLYWYRQILGQGPELLVQFQDESVVDDSQLPKDRFSAERLKGVDSTLKIQPAELGDSAMYLCASSQDGRNTGELFFGEGSRLTVL.

The CDR3 loop is CASRSASGGPYNEQFF. DNA of the CDR3: TGTGCCAGCAGGTCCGCCAGCGGAGGCCCATACAATGAGCAGTTCTTC. The chain is built from TRBV6-5 and TRBJ2-1; tentative D call: TRBD2 (5 bases). This CDR3 has 16 residues. The V end lost 6 bases, the J end lost 4 bases, and 19 bases lay between the germline ends. The germline V gene has CDR1 MNHEY and CDR2 SVGAGI.

In this sample, this clonotype turned up a few times. The chain employs TRBV20-1 and TRBJ2-1, with 14 positions matching TRBD2. CDR3 size: 16 residues. The germline V gene encodes CDR1 DFQATT and CDR2 SNEGSKA (reference sequence). J gave up 6 bases and V 5 bases, and 9 bases lay outside the gene matches. The CDR3 is CSADGTSGSVANEQFF. The CDR3 DNA reads as TGCAGTGCTGACGGGACTAGCGGGAGTGTAGCCAATGAGCAGTTCTTC.

The chain couples TRBV27 to TRBJ2-6, with 7 nucleotides matching TRBD2. V lost 5 bases and J lost 5; bases outside the gene matches: 6. The CDR3 extends over 15 amino acids. Germline V gene data show CDR1 as MNHEY and CDR2 as SMNVEV (reference sequence). The CDR3 is CASSPGLVRANVLTF. The CDR3 nucleotides are TGTGCCAGCAGTCCAGGACTAGTGCGGGCCAACGTCCTGACTTTC.

This chain links TRBV20-1 with TRBJ2-7; a weak D match, TRBD2 (6 bases). This CDR3 region has 14 residues. Trimming took 6 bases from V and 6 from J, leaving 21 bases between them. From germline, CDR1 is DFQATT and CDR2 SNEGSKA (reference sequence). CDR3 in DNA: TGCAGTGCCCGAAGGCGGGGAGAGTGGTTCGAGCAGTACTTC. The encoded protein is CSARRRGEWFEQYF.

This clonotype appeared a few times. V usage is TRBV2 and J usage is TRBJ2-3, with 15 bases lining up with TRBD2. The CDR3 spans 16 residues. Germline trimming cut 8 bases from V and 8 bases from J; bases unmatched to any gene: 11. The germline V gene encodes CDR1 SNHLY and CDR2 FYNNEI. CDR3 nucleotides: TGTGCCAGCGGAGGACTAGCGGGAGGGAAGTTCGCTACGCAGTATTTT. It is translated as CASGGLAGGKFATQYF.

This clonotype appeared many times. The rearrangement joins TRBV20-1 to TRBJ2-1; D perhaps matches TRBD2 (6 bases). The ends were cut back, 5 bases at V and 4 bases at J, with 12 bases in the middle. Per the germline V gene, CDR1 is DFQATT and CDR2 is SNEGSKA (reference sequence). The CDR3 extends over 13 amino acids. The chain's CDR3 is CSAGGTPYNEQFF. The CDR3 DNA is TGCAGTGCTGGAGGGACTCCATACAATGAGCAGTTCTTC.

This clonotype was detected many times. This sequence joins TRBV7-8 and TRBJ2-1; 10 positions agree with TRBD1. Germline loops: CDR1 SGHVS, CDR2 FQNEAQ. J gave up 9 bases and V 5 bases, and 13 bases lay outside the gene matches. CDR3 size: 16 residues. CDR3 sequence reads: CASSLPGQGVKGEQFF. CDR3 sequence (DNA): TGTGCCAGCAGCCTACCCGGACAGGGGGTTAAAGGTGAGCAGTTCTTC.